The 6 T cell receptor beta chains below were found in one sample sequenced in a study of lymphopenia after photon versus proton radiotherapy. Here immunoSEQ multiplex PCR was the method, and the copy in TCRdb shows in-frame clones only, minus some. The repertoire consists of about 16,000 clones, with 85% to 90% occurring once and the leading ten covering approximately 10%. Sample: peripheral blood, taken from a patient treated with proton-based radiotherapy. Every receptor here comes from a man between 65 and 85 years old with pancreatic cancer.

This chain joins TRBV27 and TRBJ2-3, with 9 nucleotides matching TRBD2. Trimming cost V 3 bases and J 0 bases; bases outside gene matches: 10. The CDR3 length is 18 residues. Germline lookup yields CDR1 MNHEY and CDR2 SMNVEV (reference sequence). The CDR3 nucleotides are TGTGCCAGCAGTTTTCGTCGCGGGAGGGCCGGTAGCACAGATACGCAGTATTTT. This encodes CASSFRRGRAGSTDTQYF.

The chain uses TRBV6-5 and TRBJ1-1; D not resolved. Germline-derived CDR1 and CDR2 are MNHEY and SVGAGI. This CDR3 is built from 15 residues. Deletions cut 2 bases from V and 4 bases from J, with 14 bases between. Here the CDR3 DNA reads TGTGCCAGCAGTTACCGACTCAATGTGGGCACTGAAGCTTTCTTT. Translating gives CASSYRLNVGTEAFF.

V usage is TRBV21-1 and J usage is TRBJ2-7; the D segment call TRBD1 is taken from the table without a DNA check. TRBV21-1 corresponds to a pseudogene. This CDR3 has 13 amino acids. Written as DNA, the CDR3 is TGTGCCAGCAGCAAGGGACAGAACTACGAGCAGTACTTC. The encoded protein is CASSKGQNYEQYF.

The chain is built from TRBV11-3 and TRBJ2-3, with 7 bases fitting TRBD2. Germline V lookup: CDR1 SGHNT, CDR2 YENEEA. V lost 0 bases, J lost 1 base, and 4 bases stayed unmatched. CDR3 size: 16 residues. The CDR3 DNA reads as TGTGCCAGCAGCTTAGAGTCCAGCGGGGGCACAGATACGCAGTATTTT. Its translation is CASSLESSGGTDTQYF.

The rearrangement uses TRBV2 and TRBJ1-2; D remains ambiguous. This CDR3 spans 12 amino acids. The V end lost 2 bases, the J end lost 2 bases, and 3 bases lay between the germline ends. Germline CDR1 SNHLY, CDR2 FYNNEI. The CDR3 region has the DNA TGTGCCAGCAGTGAACGAAACTATGGCTACACCTTC. Translating it yields CASSERNYGYTF.

This rearrangement joins TRBV20-1 to TRBJ1-1; D remains unclear. Germline V gene data show CDR1 as DFQATT and CDR2 as SNEGSKA (reference sequence). V gave up 5 bases and J gave up 5 bases, with 3 bases separating them. The CDR3 consists of 9 residues. CDR3 loop: CSAQTEAFF. The CDR3 DNA reads TGCAGTGCTCAGACTGAAGCTTTCTTT.